The clone carrying this T cell receptor (beta chain) was recorded many times. The data were obtained in a study of T cells in Graves' hyperthyroidism and ophthalmopathy. Germline V lookup: CDR1 WNHNN, CDR2 SYGVQD (reference sequence). The CDR3 runs 15 residues. V dropped 4 bases and J dropped 0 bases, with 12 bases sitting between them. PBMCs were sourced from about 10 ml fresh peripheral blood. TCR beta CDR3 regions were amplified from RNA transcripts. The HTBI primer set served for first-round RT-PCR of the TCR CDR3. TCRdb re-called the multiplex PCR reads through MiXCR, storing one row per CDR3 protein. Of about 350,000 distinct CDR3 sequences detected, around 18% appear once; the ten largest clones hold 15% to 18%.

The TCR sequence derives from a woman aged 40-49 years with Graves' ophthalmopathy. Sequences were obtained from blood. The chain carries TRBV10-1 and TRBJ1-1; no clear D gene. The CDR3, as DNA: TGCGCCAGCAGTGGAAGCCAGAGAATGAACACTGAAGCTTTCTTT. Protein sequence: CASSGSQRMNTEAFF.